This passage covers 24 T cell receptor beta chains from one sample sequenced in a study of radiotherapy plus CTLA-4 blockade in lung cancer. Using immunoSEQ multiplex PCR, the repertoire was profiled, and TCRdb retains in-frame clones only, with some absent. The sample includes tens of thousands of clones, approximately 85% seen only once; the top ten take around 5.1%. The starting material was peripheral blood, obtained from a patient treated with radiotherapy plus ipilimumab. The receptors come from a human donor with non-small cell lung cancer whose response to radiotherapy plus ipilimumab could not be evaluated.

The chain has TRBV29-1 and TRBJ2-7; TRBD2 might be the D (6 bases). CDR1 and CDR2 from the germline V gene are SQVTM and ANQGSEA. V dropped 4 bases and J dropped 6 bases, with 10 bases sitting between them. CDR3 size: 11 residues. This CDR3 reads CSVGSGVEQYF. CDR3 coding DNA: TGCAGCGTTGGATCGGGGGTCGAGCAGTACTTC.

V gene TRBV6-5 combines with J gene TRBJ2-1; 10 bases align to TRBD2. J lost 8 bases, V lost 5 bases, and 9 bases had no gene match. Germline CDR1 is MNHEY and CDR2 is SVGAGI. CDR3 length: 15 residues. The CDR3 sequence is CASSGQREGLDEQFF. In nucleotides, the CDR3 is TGTGCCAGCAGTGGTCAGCGGGAGGGCCTCGATGAGCAGTTCTTC.

The chain uses TRBV19 and TRBJ2-3; D gene ambiguous. The V gene lost 5 bases and the J gene lost 3 bases, with 3 bases spanning the gap. CDR3 length: 11 residues. Germline V lookup: CDR1 LNHDA, CDR2 SQIVND (reference sequence). This chain's CDR3 is CASSVTDTQYF. The CDR3 region has the DNA TGTGCCAGTAGTGTAACAGATACGCAGTATTTT.

The CDR3 nucleotides are TGCGCCAGCAGCCAAGATTGGGGGAGGCCCTACAATGAGCAGTTCTTC. This codes for CASSQDWGRPYNEQFF. The rearrangement links TRBV4-3 to TRBJ2-1, with D tentatively TRBD2 (6 bases). Trimming shortened V by 0 bases and J by 2 bases, and 11 bases separated the two germline ends. The CDR3 is made up of 16 amino acids. Germline values: CDR1 LGHNA, CDR2 YSLEER.

This clone was picked up one time. The chain employs TRBV28 and TRBJ1-1; TRBD1 is a possible D gene (6 bases). The CDR3 length is 14 residues. The germline V gene encodes CDR1 MDHEN and CDR2 SYDVKM. Trimming shortened V by 4 bases and J by 1 base, and 10 bases separated the two germline ends. This CDR3 is CASSSGRGNTEAFF. The CDR3, as DNA: TGTGCCAGCAGTTCGGGCAGGGGGAACACTGAAGCTTTCTTT.

The V gene is TRBV7-3, the J gene TRBJ2-3; possibly TRBD2 for D (5 bases). Looked up from germline, CDR1 is SGHTA and CDR2 is FQGTGA. This CDR3 has 15 residues. Between the trimmed V and J ends, which lost 2 bases and 3 bases, there was a span of 12 bases. CDR3 residues: CASSLLRADTDTQYF. CDR3 sequence (DNA): TGTGCCAGCAGCTTACTTCGAGCGGATACAGATACGCAGTATTTT. Full variable domain (missing parts from reference TRBV7-3 and TRBJ2-3): GAGVSQTPSNKVTEKGKYVELRCDPISGHTALYWYRQSLGQGPEFLIYFQGTGAADDSGLPNDRFFAVRPEGSVSTLKIQRTERGDSAVYLCASSLLRADTDTQYFGPGTRLTVL.

The chain recombines TRBV11-3 with TRBJ2-1; TRBD1 matches 8 bases. The germline V gene has CDR1 SGHNT and CDR2 YENEEA. With V trimmed by 5 bases and J by 6 bases, 12 bases remained unmatched. The CDR3 totals 16 residues. The CDR3 loop reads CASSPEGTGRGNEQFF. CDR3 in DNA: TGTGCCAGCAGCCCGGAAGGGACAGGACGGGGCAATGAGCAGTTCTTC.

This chain links TRBV5-1 with TRBJ1-2; D gene ambiguous. Germline loops: CDR1 SGHRS, CDR2 YFSETQ. V lost 4 bases, J lost 1 base, and 5 bases lay in between. CDR3 length equals 12 residues. CDR3 residues: CASSADNYGYTF. The CDR3 DNA reads TGCGCCAGCAGCGCGGATAACTATGGCTACACCTTC. The full variable domain, with the rest looked up from reference TRBV5-1 and TRBJ1-2, is KAGVTQTPRYLIKTRGQQVTLSCSPISGHRSVSWYQQTPGQGLQFLFEYFSETQRNKGNFPGRFSGRQFSNSRSEMNVSTLELGDSALYLCASSADNYGYTFGSGTRLTVV.

With regard to this clone: This sample includes further DNA sequences coding for the same CDR3. This sequence joins TRBV21-1 and TRBJ2-7; TRBD2 was called by the table and not checked on the DNA. TRBV21-1 represents a pseudogene. The CDR3 has 16 amino acids. The CDR3, as DNA: TGTGCTAGCAGCAAAGATAGGACTAGCGGGTTGTACGAGCAGTACTTC. Encoded protein: CASSKDRTSGLYEQYF.

The sample holds a few counts of this clone. The rearrangement joins TRBV19 to TRBJ2-7, with TRBD1 identical over 8 bases. The CDR3 is made up of 14 amino acids. The germline gives CDR1 LNHDA, CDR2 SQIVND (reference sequence). After removal of 6 bases from V and 6 bases from J, the junction contained 10 bases not matched to a gene. The CDR3 nucleotides are TGTGCCAGTAGAGGACAGGGAGGATTTGCCGAGCAGTACTTC. Translating gives CASRGQGGFAEQYF.

Only a few counts were recorded for this clone. The rearrangement uses TRBV23-1 and TRBJ2-5; 14 nucleotides match TRBD2. TRBV23-1 is assigned to the ORF class and has an uncertain function. The CDR3 is 16 amino acids. J gave up 3 bases and V 6 bases, and 6 bases lay outside the gene matches. CDR3 sequence: CASSRTSGRLKETQYF. The CDR3 DNA follows: TGCGCCAGCAGCCGGACTAGCGGGAGGTTAAAAGAGACCCAGTACTTC.

The CDR3 DNA is TGTGCCAGTCCTGGTGGAGGGAGCCAAGAGACCCAGTACTTC. Protein product: CASPGGGSQETQYF. V usage is TRBV28 and J usage is TRBJ2-5; D is perhaps TRBD2 (6 bases). V lost 9 bases and J 1 base, leaving 15 bases between the germline ends. The germline CDR1 and CDR2 sequences are MDHEN and SYDVKM. CDR3 length equals 14 residues.

The J gene is TRBJ1-1, the V gene TRBV28; tentatively, D is TRBD1 (5 bases). From germline, CDR1 is MDHEN and CDR2 SYDVKM. This CDR3 region has 15 residues. V was trimmed by 10 bases and J by 4 bases, leaving 22 bases between them. Here the CDR3 reads CAILTWRGMSTEAFF. The CDR3 coding sequence is TGTGCCATCCTTACCTGGAGGGGTATGTCCACTGAAGCTTTCTTT.

CDR3 loop: CASSLWTGRTNTQYF. The CDR3 bases are TGTGCCAGCAGCTTATGGACAGGGCGGACCAATACGCAGTATTTT. V is TRBV7-2 and J is TRBJ2-3, with 8 positions matching TRBD1. Germline assignment: CDR1 SGHTA and CDR2 FQGNSA. V shed 2 bases and J 7 bases; nucleotides not matched to a gene: 8. The CDR3 spans 15 residues.

The V and J genes are TRBV7-2 and TRBJ1-2; no definite D call. V was trimmed by 5 bases and J by 3 bases, leaving 22 bases between them. Germline CDR1 and CDR2: SGHTA and FQGNSA. The CDR3 is 17 amino acids. The CDR3 spells CASSPVNLYPLHYGYTF. CDR3 bases: TGTGCCAGCAGCCCCGTGAACCTATACCCCCTCCACTATGGCTACACCTTC.

V usage is TRBV9 and J usage is TRBJ1-6; D possibly corresponds to TRBD1 (5 bases). CDR1 is SGDLS, CDR2 YYNGEE, per germline. Trimming pared 4 bases from V and 10 bases from J, leaving 12 bases between. This CDR3 spans 13 amino acids. CDR3 loop: CASSSTEGSPLHF. The DNA for the CDR3 is TGTGCCAGCAGCTCCACGGAGGGGTCACCCCTCCACTTT.

The chain couples TRBV5-1 to TRBJ2-5, with 8 bases aligning to TRBD2. The germline gives CDR1 SGHRS, CDR2 YFSETQ. The ends lost 5 bases at V and 7 bases at J; junction bases unmatched: 19. CDR3 length equals 17 residues. The CDR3 sequence is CASRETDKTSASPTQYF. The CDR3 bases are TGCGCCAGCAGGGAGACAGACAAGACTAGCGCTTCCCCGACCCAGTACTTC.

A few counts support this clone. The rearrangement links TRBV30 to TRBJ2-1, with 10 bases matching TRBD1. Trimming removed 2 bases from V and 10 bases from J; junction bases left unmatched: 11. Germline CDR1 reads GTSNPN; CDR2 reads SVGIG (reference sequence). The CDR3 runs to 15 residues. The CDR3 bases are TGTGCCTGGAGTACCCTCGGACAGGGGGGGGACGAGCAGTTCTTC. Protein sequence: CAWSTLGQGGDEQFF.

This chain joins TRBV6-5 and TRBJ1-6; 9 nucleotides align to TRBD1. V lost 5 bases to trimming and J lost 10 bases; unmatched junction nucleotides: 3. This CDR3 is built from 13 residues. Germline CDR1 and CDR2: MNHEY and SVGAGI. CDR3 coding DNA: TGTGCCAGCAGTGGACAGGGGTACTCACCCCTCCACTTT. Its translation is CASSGQGYSPLHF.

This chain joins TRBV10-3 and TRBJ2-1; 7 nucleotides agree with TRBD2. The germline gives CDR1 ENHRY, CDR2 SYGVKD. The CDR3 consists of 16 residues. Trimming took 5 bases from V and 3 from J; bases not matched to a gene: 10. The CDR3 DNA sequence: TGTGCCATCAGTACCGGGGCTAGCGGTTTCTACAATGAGCAGTTCTTC. It encodes CAISTGASGFYNEQFF.

V usage is TRBV4-2 and J usage is TRBJ2-5; 8 bases agree with TRBD1. The germline V gene encodes CDR1 LGHNA and CDR2 YNFKEQ. V lost 2 bases to trimming and J lost 2 bases; unmatched junction nucleotides: 13. The CDR3 covers 18 residues. The DNA for the CDR3 is TGTGCCAGCAGCCAAATTAGTCAACAGGGGGTCGGGCAAGAGACCCAGTACTTC. It encodes CASSQISQQGVGQETQYF.

The chain combines TRBV7-2 with TRBJ2-3; TRBD2 matches 9 bases. This CDR3 has 16 residues. Germline CDR1 and CDR2: SGHTA and FQGNSA. Trimming at V came to 1 base and at J to 4 bases, leaving 6 bases not matched to a gene. CDR3 sequence reads: CASSLGIAGAADTQYF. The CDR3 nucleotides are TGTGCCAGCAGCTTAGGTATAGCGGGAGCGGCAGATACGCAGTATTTT.

The chain combines TRBV4-1 with TRBJ2-7, with a weak D call TRBD1 (6 bases). Germline V CDR1 and CDR2: MGHRA, YSYEKL. V was shortened by 2 bases and J by 2 bases, with 19 bases between the two germline ends. This CDR3 spans 17 amino acids. This chain's CDR3 is CASSQTHGTRDAYEQYF. The DNA for the CDR3 is TGCGCCAGCAGCCAAACGCACGGGACAAGGGATGCCTACGAGCAGTACTTC.

J is TRBJ1-1 and V is TRBV6-6, with D possibly being TRBD1 (5 bases). V was cut by 2 bases and J by 1 base, with 14 bases left in between. The CDR3 loop spans 16 amino acids. Germline V gives CDR1 MNHNY, CDR2 SVGAGI (reference sequence). The CDR3 nucleotides read TGTGCCAGCAGTTACAGGGCCTTAGGGGCGAACACTGAAGCTTTCTTT. The encoded protein is CASSYRALGANTEAFF.